Listed below are T cell receptor beta chains from one sample, sequenced in a study of blood T cell repertoires in COVID-19. TCRdb keeps only in-frame clones here, not all; method: immunoSEQ multiplex PCR. This table has a few hundred thousand clones, 70% to 90% appearing once. The sample was PBMCs or T cells enriched from blood (not recorded which). All receptors come from a woman aged 30 to 39 who had recovered from COVID-19. The CDR3 runs from the conserved cysteine through the conserved F or W. A D gene is named only where the DNA matches it firmly. A row's size may be missing; if present it is once, few, many or a size class.

v_gene	d_gene	abundance	j_gene	CDR3nt	CDR3aa
TRBV30	.	.	TRBJ2-3	TGTGCCTGGAGTGTTGAGCCTAGCACAGATACGCAGTATTTT	CAWSVEPSTDTQYF
TRBV19	TRBD2	.	TRBJ2-1	TGTGCCAGTAGTATGGGACTAGCGGGCAATGAGCAGTTCTTC	CASSMGLAGNEQFF
TRBV9	TRBD1	.	TRBJ2-6	TGTGCCAGCAGCGACAGGGACAGCAGAACTGGGGCCAACGTCCTGACTTTC	CASSDRDSRTGANVLTF
TRBV11-2	TRBD1	.	TRBJ2-6	TGTGCCAGCAGCTCACCGGGACAGGGCTTCCCCTCTGGGGCCAACGTCCTGACTTTC	CASSSPGQGFPSGANVLTF
TRBV29-1	.	.	TRBJ1-2	TGCAGCGGGACGGAGGGGTATGGCTACACCTTC	CSGTEGYGYTF
TRBV19	TRBD2	once	TRBJ2-1	TGTGCCAGTAGTATTGTTGCGGGAGGCAATGAGCAGTTCTTC	CASSIVAGGNEQFF
TRBV7-2	TRBD1	.	TRBJ1-5	TGTGCCAGCAGCCAGGGACAGGCAAGTAGCAATCAGCCCCAGCATTTT	CASSQGQASSNQPQHF
TRBV10-3	.	.	TRBJ1-4	TGTGCCATCAGTGAGGACAGACCCTTTGACGAACTGTTTTTT	CAISEDRPFDELFF
TRBV15	.	.	TRBJ1-5	TGTGCCACCAGCGTAGAGATCGGGGTGGCACAGCCCCAGCATTTT	CATSVEIGVAQPQHF
TRBV28	TRBD1	.	TRBJ1-2	TGTGCCAGTAGGCAGGGGGCAGGAGGCTACACCTTC	CASRQGAGGYTF
TRBV12-5	TRBD2	.	TRBJ2-7	TGTGCTAGTGGTTTGGTACCGCTAGCGGACGCGGGTACCTACGAGCAGTACTTC	CASGLVPLADAGTYEQYF
TRBV4-1	TRBD1	.	TRBJ1-2	TGCGCCAGCAGCCAAGAGCTTACGGGACAGGGATTAAGTGGCTACACCTTC	CASSQELTGQGLSGYTF
TRBV29-1	.	.	TRBJ2-3	TGCAGCGTCCCCGGAGGAACTAGCAGTGGAACAGATACGCAGTATTTT	CSVPGGTSSGTDTQYF
TRBV29-1	.	.	TRBJ2-2	TGCAGCGGCGGACAACAAAGCACCGGGGAGCTGTTTTTT	CSGGQQSTGELFF
TRBV30	.	once	TRBJ1-6	TGTGCCTGGAGTGTCACCGGGGGGCAGGGGAATTCACCCCTCCACTTT	CAWSVTGGQGNSPLHF
TRBV5-1	.	.	TRBJ1-1	TGCGCCAGCAGCGTTAGAGACATGAACACTGAAGCTTTCTTT	CASSVRDMNTEAFF
TRBV28	.	.	TRBJ1-5	TGTGCCAGCAGTTTATTTGGGGGGGAGTATAGCAATCAGCCCCAGCATTTT	CASSLFGGEYSNQPQHF
TRBV6-5	.	.	TRBJ2-5	TGTGCCAGCAGTCCCCGGGACTCCAGGTTTGAGACCCAGTACTTC	CASSPRDSRFETQYF
TRBV18	.	.	TRBJ2-1	TGTGCCAGCTCACCGGGGGGTAGCCGGAGCTACAATGAGCAGTTCTTC	CASSPGGSRSYNEQFF
TRBV5-6	.	once	TRBJ1-1	TGTGCCAGCAGCGTTTTTTCAGGGAACATGAACACTGAAGCTTTCTTT	CASSVFSGNMNTEAFF
TRBV5-1	TRBD1	.	TRBJ1-2	TGCGCCAGCAGCCGGGACAGTCCGAAGAAATATGGCTACACCTTC	CASSRDSPKKYGYTF
TRBV9	.	.	TRBJ2-3	TGTGCCAGCAGCGTAGACCTCGCGGGCGGGCGGAGGCAGTATTTT	CASSVDLAGGRRQYF
TRBV18	.	.	TRBJ2-5	TGTGCCAGCTCACCAGGGCAGAAAGAGACCCAGTACTTC	CASSPGQKETQYF
TRBV19	TRBD1	.	TRBJ2-7	TGTGCCAGTAGTTCGCAGGACAGGGGATACGAGCAGTACTTC	CASSSQDRGYEQYF
TRBV5-1	TRBD2	once	TRBJ2-7	TGCGCCAGCGCGAATGGAGCGGGAGGTGGCGAGCAGTACTTC	CASANGAGGGEQYF
TRBV6-1	.	once	TRBJ1-4	TGTGCCAGCAGTGAAGGAGGGTATGGGGAAAAACTGTTTTTT	CASSEGGYGEKLFF
TRBV29-1	.	.	TRBJ1-2	TGCAGCGTTTGGGACTACGGCATCTATGGCTACACCTTC	CSVWDYGIYGYTF
TRBV11-2	.	.	TRBJ2-3	TGTGCCAGCAGCGCGACAACTCTCGGCACAGATACGCAGTATTTT	CASSATTLGTDTQYF
TRBV28	.	.	TRBJ1-1	TGTGCCAGCAGTCCCCTCGCGACGGGTGAAGCTTTCTTT	CASSPLATGEAFF
TRBV7-6	TRBD2	.	TRBJ2-7	TGTGCCAGCAGCTTATCGGGGGGGCGAGGGTCCTACGAGCAGTACTTC	CASSLSGGRGSYEQYF
TRBV21-1	.	.	TRBJ2-2	TGTGCCAGCAGCAAATTACCGGGGAACACCGGGGAGCTGTTTTTT	CASSKLPGNTGELFF
TRBV2	TRBD1	.	TRBJ1-4	TGTGCCAGCAGTGAAGTTACAGGGGTTAATGAAAAACTGTTTTTT	CASSEVTGVNEKLFF
TRBV6-1	TRBD1	.	TRBJ2-3	TGTGCCAGCAGTGATTCCACAGGGGTAGCAGATCTCACAGATACGCAGTATTTT	CASSDSTGVADLTDTQYF
TRBV28	.	.	TRBJ1-5	TGTGCCAGCAGTTTAAGGGGGACAATCGGAAATCAGCCCCAGCATTTT	CASSLRGTIGNQPQHF
TRBV6-4	TRBD2	.	TRBJ2-1	TGTGCCAGCAGTGACTCGGCTAGCGGGGGGAATGAGCAGTTCTTC	CASSDSASGGNEQFF
TRBV6-5	TRBD1	.	TRBJ1-1	TGTGCCAGCAGTTACTCTATGACAGGGAGGAACACTGAAGCTTTCTTT	CASSYSMTGRNTEAFF
TRBV20-1	TRBD2	few	TRBJ2-7	TGCAGTGCTAGTATAGCGGGTTCCTCCTACGAGCAGTACTTC	CSASIAGSSYEQYF
TRBV7-9	.	.	TRBJ2-2	TGTGCCAGCAGCTTGGATCTAGTGCCCACGAACACCGGGGAGCTGTTTTTT	CASSLDLVPTNTGELFF
TRBV11-2	TRBD2	.	TRBJ2-5	TGTGCCAGCACCCCCTTTTGGGGGGGAGAGACCCAGTACTTC	CASTPFWGGETQYF
TRBV7-9	TRBD1	once	TRBJ2-5	TGTGCCAGCAGCTTACCCCCGGGACAGAGACAAGAGACCCAGTACTTC	CASSLPPGQRQETQYF
TRBV28	.	.	TRBJ2-7	TGTGCCACCGAACTTCGACGGGGGAGCTCCTACGAGCAGTACTTC	CATELRRGSSYEQYF
TRBV28	TRBD2	.	TRBJ2-1	TGTGCCAGCAGCGGGAGGGGTGAGCAGTTCTTC	CASSGRGEQFF
TRBV6-5	TRBD2	.	TRBJ2-7	TGTGCCAGCAGTTACGCCCGGACTAGCGGGGTTTACGAGCAGTACTTC	CASSYARTSGVYEQYF
TRBV28	.	.	TRBJ2-5	TGTGCCAGCGGTCGAGAACCTGGAGGAGAGACCCAGTACTTC	CASGREPGGETQYF
TRBV7-9	.	.	TRBJ1-1	TGTGCCAGCAGCTTATTATCAGGGGACACTGAAGCTTTCTTT	CASSLLSGDTEAFF
TRBV5-1	TRBD1	.	TRBJ1-4	TGCGCCAGCAGCTTGGGACCGGGACAGAGGCGGGAAAAACTGTTTTTT	CASSLGPGQRREKLFF
TRBV7-3	TRBD2	.	TRBJ2-3	TGTGCCAGCAGCTTAAACCCGACTAGCGGCAGCACAGATACGCAGTATTTT	CASSLNPTSGSTDTQYF
TRBV6-2/TRBV6-3	TRBD1	.	TRBJ1-5	TGTGCCAGCAGTTCGACAGGGCTAAGACTCTATAGCAATCAGCCCCAGCATTTT	CASSSTGLRLYSNQPQHF
TRBV7-2	.	.	TRBJ2-1	TGTGCCAGCAGCTTAGGTGCAGTCTACAATGAGCAGTTCTTC	CASSLGAVYNEQFF
TRBV24-1	.	.	TRBJ2-3	TGTGCCACCTCTTCAGGACTAAGCACAGATACGCAGTATTTT	CATSSGLSTDTQYF
TRBV11-1	TRBD1	.	TRBJ2-1	TGTGCCAGCAGCCTTCGGACAGGGGGATACAATGAGCAGTTCTTC	CASSLRTGGYNEQFF
TRBV11-2	.	.	TRBJ2-5	TGTGCCAGCAGCTTAGTGGAGCAAGAGACCCAGTACTTC	CASSLVEQETQYF